These T cell receptor beta chains were read from a single sample in a study of cytotoxic CD8 clonotypes in ibrutinib-treated CLL. The protocol was immunoSEQ multiplex PCR, while the TCRdb copy is restricted to in-frame clones and leaves out a portion. The profile shows roughly 160,000 clones, about four fifths of them singletons. The sequenced sample was PBMCs, obtained after 24 months of ibrutinib treatment. These receptors came from a human donor with chronic lymphocytic leukemia. The CDR3 runs from the conserved cysteine through the conserved F or W. A D gene is named only where the DNA matches it firmly. Not every row has a clone size; where given, it reads once, few, many or a size class.

V gene: TRBV5-1; clone size: -; J gene: TRBJ2-3; D gene: -; CDR3 protein: CASSSQPEFPGADTQYF; CDR3 DNA: TGCGCCAGCAGCTCGCAACCCGAATTCCCCGGGGCCGATACGCAGTATTTT
V gene: TRBV2; clone size: -; J gene: TRBJ1-2; D gene: -; CDR3 protein: CASRPRGLGPVLF; CDR3 DNA: TGTGCCAGCAGACCCAGGGGCCTCGGCCCCGTGCTCTTC
V gene: TRBV7-9; clone size: many; J gene: TRBJ2-1; D gene: TRBD1; CDR3 protein: CASSHQTGGYYNEQFF; CDR3 DNA: TGTGCCAGCAGCCACCAGACAGGGGGCTATTACAATGAGCAGTTCTTC
V gene: TRBV28; clone size: -; J gene: TRBJ2-7; D gene: -; CDR3 protein: CASRDPGLNEQYF; CDR3 DNA: TGTGCCAGCAGAGACCCGGGCCTAAACGAGCAGTACTTC
V gene: TRBV19; clone size: -; J gene: TRBJ1-4; D gene: -; CDR3 protein: CASSSTRRVISNEKLFF; CDR3 DNA: TGTGCCAGTAGTTCCACAAGGAGGGTGATCTCTAATGAAAAACTGTTTTTT
V gene: TRBV5-1; clone size: -; J gene: TRBJ1-1; D gene: -; CDR3 protein: CASSHEGGNTEAFF; CDR3 DNA: TGCGCCAGCAGCCATGAGGGTGGGAACACTGAAGCTTTCTTT
V gene: TRBV27; clone size: -; J gene: TRBJ2-7; D gene: -; CDR3 protein: CASSLGLSYEQYF; CDR3 DNA: TGTGCCAGCAGTCTAGGACTGTCCTACGAGCAGTACTTC
V gene: TRBV5-4; clone size: -; J gene: TRBJ1-5; D gene: -; CDR3 protein: CASSRGSNQPQHF; CDR3 DNA: TGTGCCAGCAGTCGGGGGAGCAATCAGCCCCAGCATTTT
V gene: TRBV9; clone size: -; J gene: TRBJ2-5; D gene: -; CDR3 protein: CASSVSPEGPQETQYF; CDR3 DNA: TGTGCCAGCAGCGTATCCCCGGAGGGCCCCCAAGAGACCCAGTACTTC
V gene: TRBV19; clone size: -; J gene: TRBJ1-5; D gene: -; CDR3 protein: CASSTDHQPQHF; CDR3 DNA: TGTGCCAGTTCAACAGACCATCAGCCCCAGCATTTT
V gene: TRBV7-3; clone size: -; J gene: TRBJ1-2; D gene: -; CDR3 protein: CASSLEGVTPKANYGYTF; CDR3 DNA: TGTGCCAGCAGCTTAGAGGGGGTTACACCGAAAGCTAACTATGGCTACACCTTC
V gene: TRBV18; clone size: -; J gene: TRBJ2-2; D gene: -; CDR3 protein: CASSRYTGPGGTGELFF; CDR3 DNA: TGTGCCAGCTCACGGTACACCGGGCCAGGCGGGACCGGGGAGCTGTTTTTT
V gene: TRBV18; clone size: few; J gene: TRBJ1-3; D gene: -; CDR3 protein: CASSQYSGNTIYF; CDR3 DNA: TGTGCCAGCTCACAGTACTCTGGAAACACCATATATTTT
V gene: TRBV27; clone size: -; J gene: TRBJ1-5; D gene: -; CDR3 protein: CASSLEGVRRNQPQHF; CDR3 DNA: TGTGCCAGCAGTTTGGAGGGTGTTAGGCGCAATCAGCCCCAGCATTTT
V gene: TRBV18; clone size: once; J gene: TRBJ2-5; D gene: TRBD1; CDR3 protein: CASSPTGIDETQYF; CDR3 DNA: TGTGCCAGCTCACCGACAGGGATCGATGAGACCCAGTACTTC
V gene: TRBV6-5; clone size: -; J gene: TRBJ1-2; D gene: TRBD1; CDR3 protein: CAIHRGRKDGYTF; CDR3 DNA: TGTGCCATTCACAGGGGGCGCAAAGATGGCTACACCTTC
V gene: TRBV5-3; clone size: -; J gene: TRBJ2-1; D gene: TRBD1; CDR3 protein: CARSLRGKLVGQGSKRIYNEQFF; CDR3 DNA: TGTGCCAGAAGTCTTCGGGGAAAATTGGTAGGACAGGGGTCCAAAAGGATTTACAATGAGCAGTTCTTC
V gene: TRBV2; clone size: -; J gene: TRBJ2-7; D gene: -; CDR3 protein: CASSEALHRGSEQYF; CDR3 DNA: TGTGCCAGCAGTGAAGCGCTTCATCGGGGCTCCGAGCAGTACTTC
V gene: TRBV5-1; clone size: once; J gene: TRBJ2-7; D gene: TRBD2; CDR3 protein: CASSFSGGEQYF; CDR3 DNA: TGCGCCAGCAGCTTTTCGGGAGGCGAGCAGTACTTC
V gene: TRBV21-1; clone size: -; J gene: TRBJ2-7; D gene: -; CDR3 protein: CASSKEASGRAYEQYF; CDR3 DNA: TGTGCCAGCAGCAAAGAGGCTAGCGGGAGGGCCTACGAGCAGTACTTC
V gene: TRBV6-5; clone size: once; J gene: TRBJ1-1; D gene: -; CDR3 protein: CASSYSRSARTSEAFF; CDR3 DNA: TGTGCCAGCAGTTACTCGAGGTCTGCACGTACCTCTGAAGCTTTCTTT
V gene: TRBV4-2; clone size: -; J gene: TRBJ1-4; D gene: -; CDR3 protein: CASSQDHSSPATNEKLFF; CDR3 DNA: TGTGCCAGCAGCCAAGATCATTCGTCCCCGGCAACTAATGAAAAACTGTTTTTT
V gene: TRBV6-5; clone size: -; J gene: TRBJ2-7; D gene: -; CDR3 protein: CASSYSIPGTYEQYF; CDR3 DNA: TGTGCCAGCAGTTACTCGATTCCAGGGACCTACGAGCAGTACTTC
V gene: TRBV28; clone size: -; J gene: TRBJ1-4; D gene: TRBD1; CDR3 protein: CASSRPGQANEKLFF; CDR3 DNA: TGTGCCAGCAGTCGACCAGGACAGGCTAATGAAAAACTGTTTTTT
V gene: TRBV7-8; clone size: -; J gene: TRBJ1-5; D gene: TRBD1; CDR3 protein: CASSLVRGLEQPQHF; CDR3 DNA: TGTGCCAGCAGCTTGGTCAGGGGGCTAGAGCAGCCCCAGCATTTT
V gene: TRBV7-3; clone size: -; J gene: TRBJ2-1; D gene: TRBD1; CDR3 protein: CASSVTGTDNEQFF; CDR3 DNA: TGTGCCAGCAGCGTTACCGGGACAGACAATGAGCAGTTCTTC
V gene: TRBV19; clone size: -; J gene: TRBJ1-1; D gene: TRBD1; CDR3 protein: CASSIGGQGSRFGTEAFF; CDR3 DNA: TGTGCCAGTAGTATAGGGGGACAGGGTAGTCGATTTGGCACTGAAGCTTTCTTT
V gene: TRBV9; clone size: -; J gene: TRBJ2-7; D gene: TRBD2; CDR3 protein: CASSVSPGGSYEQYF; CDR3 DNA: TGTGCCAGCAGCGTATCCCCGGGGGGATCCTACGAGCAGTACTTC
V gene: TRBV28; clone size: once; J gene: TRBJ2-7; D gene: -; CDR3 protein: CASSLIGPARAYEQYF; CDR3 DNA: TGTGCCAGCAGTTTGATCGGCCCAGCGAGAGCATACGAGCAGTACTTC
V gene: TRBV7-2; clone size: once; J gene: TRBJ1-5; D gene: TRBD1; CDR3 protein: CASSHPTGGNQPQHF; CDR3 DNA: TGTGCCAGCAGCCATCCGACAGGGGGGAATCAGCCCCAGCATTTT
V gene: TRBV7-7; clone size: -; J gene: TRBJ2-1; D gene: TRBD2; CDR3 protein: CASSLFAGGNNEQFF; CDR3 DNA: TGTGCTAGCAGCTTATTTGCGGGAGGGAACAATGAGCAGTTCTTC
V gene: TRBV19; clone size: -; J gene: TRBJ2-7; D gene: -; CDR3 protein: CASSDYYEQYF; CDR3 DNA: TGTGCCAGCTCGGACTATTACGAGCAGTACTTC
V gene: TRBV27; clone size: -; J gene: TRBJ1-6; D gene: -; CDR3 protein: CASSRTDNSPLHF; CDR3 DNA: TGTGCCAGCAGCAGGACAGATAATTCACCCCTCCACTTT
V gene: TRBV9; clone size: -; J gene: TRBJ2-7; D gene: -; CDR3 protein: CASSVVPEMTAEQYF; CDR3 DNA: TGTGCCAGCAGCGTAGTTCCAGAAATGACTGCCGAGCAGTACTTC